Described below is a single T cell receptor beta chain sequence and its context. Its antigen remains unidentified. The data derive from a study of CD8+ T cells in alopecia areata. About the research overall: Oral tofacitinib, 5 to 10 mg twice daily, was given in an open-label trial.

RNA, once extracted, was reverse transcribed into cDNA for use as the sequencing template. This table comes from immunoSEQ multiplex PCR, and its TCRdb copy is limited to in-frame clones, with some not included. This sample has more than 200,000 clones, with under 80% found just once. Broader study findings: Mouse data revealed clearer TCR sharing than patient data did, a gap possibly tied to HLA.

Here the sequenced sample was CD4+ T cells sorted from blood, taken at week 0. The receptor was derived from a human donor with alopecia areata.

The CDR3 protein is CAWRGGFGYGYTF. The CDR3, as DNA: TGTGCCTGGAGAGGGGGTTTCGGCTATGGCTACACCTTC. This chain uses TRBV30 with TRBJ1-2, with D maybe TRBD1 (6 bases). Looked up from germline, CDR1 is GTSNPN and CDR2 is SVGIG (reference sequence). The V end lost 3 bases, the J end lost 4 bases, and 12 bases lay between the germline ends. The CDR3 is 13 residues long.